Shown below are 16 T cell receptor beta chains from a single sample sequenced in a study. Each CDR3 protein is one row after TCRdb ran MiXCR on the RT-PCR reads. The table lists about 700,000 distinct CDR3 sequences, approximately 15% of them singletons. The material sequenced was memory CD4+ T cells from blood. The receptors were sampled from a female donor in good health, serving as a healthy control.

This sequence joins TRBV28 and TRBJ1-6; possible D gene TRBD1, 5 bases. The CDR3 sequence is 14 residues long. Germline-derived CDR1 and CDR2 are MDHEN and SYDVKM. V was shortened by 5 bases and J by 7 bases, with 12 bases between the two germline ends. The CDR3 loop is CASSLGRGNSPLHF. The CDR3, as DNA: TGTGCCAGCAGTCTCGGACGGGGGAATTCACCCCTCCACTTT. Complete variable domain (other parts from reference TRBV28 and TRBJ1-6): DVKVTQSSRYLVKRTGEKVFLECVQDMDHENMFWYRQDPGLGLRLIYFSYDVKMKEKGDIPEGYSVSREKKERFSLILESASTNQTSMYLCASSLGRGNSPLHFGNGTRLTVT.

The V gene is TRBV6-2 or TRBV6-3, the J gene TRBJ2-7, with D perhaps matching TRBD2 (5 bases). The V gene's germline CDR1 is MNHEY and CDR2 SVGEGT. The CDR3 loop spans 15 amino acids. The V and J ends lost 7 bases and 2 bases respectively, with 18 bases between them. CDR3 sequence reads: CASKPRTFLPYEQYF. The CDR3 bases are TGTGCCAGCAAACCCCGGACTTTTTTACCCTACGAGCAGTACTTC.

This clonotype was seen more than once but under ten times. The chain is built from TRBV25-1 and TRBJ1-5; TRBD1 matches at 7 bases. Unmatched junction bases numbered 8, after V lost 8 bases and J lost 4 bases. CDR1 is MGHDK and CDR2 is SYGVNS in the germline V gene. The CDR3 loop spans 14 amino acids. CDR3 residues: CASGAGTENQPQHF. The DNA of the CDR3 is TGTGCCAGCGGGGCCGGGACAGAGAATCAGCCCCAGCATTTT.

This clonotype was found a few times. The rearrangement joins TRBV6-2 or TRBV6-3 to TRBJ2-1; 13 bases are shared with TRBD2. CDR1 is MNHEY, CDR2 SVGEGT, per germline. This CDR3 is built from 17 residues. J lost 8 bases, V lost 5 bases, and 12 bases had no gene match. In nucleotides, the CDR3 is TGTGCCAGCAGTCTTAGGCGCCGACTAGCGGGGGGTGATGAGCAGTTCTTC. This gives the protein CASSLRRRLAGGDEQFF.

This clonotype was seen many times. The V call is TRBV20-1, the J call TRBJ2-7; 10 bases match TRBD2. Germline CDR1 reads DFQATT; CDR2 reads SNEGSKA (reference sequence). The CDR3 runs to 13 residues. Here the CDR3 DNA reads TGCAGGGCACTAGCGGGGTCCTCCTACGAGCAGTACTTC. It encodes CRALAGSSYEQYF.

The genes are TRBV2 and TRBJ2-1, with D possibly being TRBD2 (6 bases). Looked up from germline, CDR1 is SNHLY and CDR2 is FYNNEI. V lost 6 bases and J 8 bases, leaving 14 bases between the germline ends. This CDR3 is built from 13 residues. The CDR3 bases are TGTGCCAGCAGCGGGGGAATGGAATATGAGCAGTTCTTC. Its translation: CASSGGMEYEQFF.

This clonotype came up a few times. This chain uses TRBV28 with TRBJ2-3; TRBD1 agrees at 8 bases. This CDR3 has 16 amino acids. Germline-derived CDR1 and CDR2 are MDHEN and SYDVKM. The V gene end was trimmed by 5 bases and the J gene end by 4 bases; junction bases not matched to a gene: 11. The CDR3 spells CASSPLGRGHPDTQYF. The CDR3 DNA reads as TGTGCCAGCAGTCCCCTCGGCAGGGGGCATCCAGATACGCAGTATTTT.

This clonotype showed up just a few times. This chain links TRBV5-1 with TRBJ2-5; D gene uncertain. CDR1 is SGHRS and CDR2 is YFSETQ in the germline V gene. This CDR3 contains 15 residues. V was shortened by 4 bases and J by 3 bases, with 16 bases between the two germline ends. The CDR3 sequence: CASSQQSTAEETQYF. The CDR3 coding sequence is TGCGCCAGCAGCCAACAATCGACTGCCGAAGAGACCCAGTACTTC.

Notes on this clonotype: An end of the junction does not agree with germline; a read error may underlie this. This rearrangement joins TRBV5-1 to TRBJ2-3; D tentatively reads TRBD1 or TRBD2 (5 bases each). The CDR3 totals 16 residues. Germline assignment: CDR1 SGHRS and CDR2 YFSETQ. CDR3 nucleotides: TGCGCCAGCAGGTTGGTTTCCGGGGCCGGCACAGATACGCAGTATTTT. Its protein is CASRLVSGAGTDTQYF. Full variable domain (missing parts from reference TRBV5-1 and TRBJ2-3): KAGVTQTPRYLIKTRGQQVTLSCSPISGHRSVSWYQQTPGQGLQFLFEYFSETQRNKGNFPGRFSGRQFSNSRSEMNVSTLELGDSALYLCASRLVSGAGTDTQYFGPGTRLTVL.

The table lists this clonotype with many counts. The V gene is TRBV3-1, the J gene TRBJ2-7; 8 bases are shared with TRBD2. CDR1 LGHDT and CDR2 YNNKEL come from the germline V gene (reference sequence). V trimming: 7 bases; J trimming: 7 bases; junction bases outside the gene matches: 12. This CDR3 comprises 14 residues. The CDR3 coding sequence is TGTGCCAGCATCCACAGCGGGAGTCGGGAAGAGCAGTACTTC. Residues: CASIHSGSREEQYF.

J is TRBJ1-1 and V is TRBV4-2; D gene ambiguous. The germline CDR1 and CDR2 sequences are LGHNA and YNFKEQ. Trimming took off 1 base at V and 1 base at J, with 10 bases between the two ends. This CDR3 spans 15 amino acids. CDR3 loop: CASSQVGGENTEAFF. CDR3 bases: TGTGCCAGCAGCCAAGTAGGCGGGGAGAACACTGAAGCTTTCTTT.

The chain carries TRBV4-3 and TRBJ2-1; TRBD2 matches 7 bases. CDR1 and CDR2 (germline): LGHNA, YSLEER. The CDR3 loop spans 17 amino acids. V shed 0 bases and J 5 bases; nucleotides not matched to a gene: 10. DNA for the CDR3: TGCGCCAGCAGCCAAGAGAGGTCGGCTAGCGGACACAATGAGCAGTTCTTC. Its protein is CASSQERSASGHNEQFF.

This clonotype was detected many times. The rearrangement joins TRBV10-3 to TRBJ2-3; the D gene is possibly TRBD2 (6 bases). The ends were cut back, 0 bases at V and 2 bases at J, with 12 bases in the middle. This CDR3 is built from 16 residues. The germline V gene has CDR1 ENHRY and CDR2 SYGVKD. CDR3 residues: CAISESSSSVTDTQYF. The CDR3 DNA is TGTGCCATCAGTGAGTCATCATCTAGCGTCACAGATACGCAGTATTTT.

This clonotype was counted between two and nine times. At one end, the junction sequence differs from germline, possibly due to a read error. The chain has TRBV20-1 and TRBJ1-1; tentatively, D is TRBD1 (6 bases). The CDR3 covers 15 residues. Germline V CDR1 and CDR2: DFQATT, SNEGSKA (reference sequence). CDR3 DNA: TGCAGTGCCAGAGGAATGGCGCTGGGGGGGCGAGGAGCTTTCTTT. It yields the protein CSARGMALGGRGAFF.

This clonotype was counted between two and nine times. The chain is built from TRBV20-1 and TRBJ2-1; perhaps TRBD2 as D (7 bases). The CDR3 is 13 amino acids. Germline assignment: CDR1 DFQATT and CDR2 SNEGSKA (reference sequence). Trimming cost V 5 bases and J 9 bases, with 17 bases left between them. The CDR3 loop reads CSAPTSTGSEQFF. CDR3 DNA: TGCAGTGCTCCGACTAGCACAGGGAGTGAGCAGTTCTTC.

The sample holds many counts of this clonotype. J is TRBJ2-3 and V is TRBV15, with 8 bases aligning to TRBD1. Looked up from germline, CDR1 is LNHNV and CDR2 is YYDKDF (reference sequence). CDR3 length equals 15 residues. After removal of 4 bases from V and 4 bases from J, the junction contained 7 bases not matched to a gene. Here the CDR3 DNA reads TGTGCCACCAGCATCGGACAGGGCAAATCAGATACGCAGTATTTT. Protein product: CATSIGQGKSDTQYF.